This T cell receptor (beta chain) was sequenced during a study of T cells expressing NK-cell markers (dated by TCRdb to about 2020). For the wider study: Three sorted T-cell subsets (CD3+CD56+NKG2C+, CD3+CD56+NKG2C- and CD3+CD56-NKG2C+) from fewer than 10 donors had their TCR beta-chain repertoires profiled. Of the eight sequenced donors, seven were found to be HCMV-seropositive and one was found to be HCMV-seronegative. The study sequenced eight donors, all healthy volunteers chosen at random: three men and five women. Illumina HiSeq 2000/2500, MiSeq or NextSeq was used to sequence libraries as 2 x 150 bp reads. The study at large found these results: Those dominant clonotypes were again the most abundant among CD3+CD56-NKG2C+ cells in a handful of donors, at about 25-60.1%. Whether the expanded NKG2C-expressing T cell clones were specific for HCMV antigens was left unclear. In over five donors, the dominant CD3+CD56+NKG2C+ clonotypes were among the top 10 CD8+ clonotypes and accounted for about 1.0-7.5% of CD8+ T cells.

Remarks on this clonotype: No antigen is known for it.

The CDR3, cysteine through phenylalanine, is 14 amino acids long. No DNA appears here. In the germline V gene (reference sequence), CDR1 corresponds to LNHDA and CDR2 to SQIVND. A commercial ELISA kit detecting HCMV-specific IgG in serum was used to determine HCMV serostatus. Ficoll density gradient centrifugation was used to isolate peripheral blood mononuclear cells from blood. The reads were generated on an Illumina HiSeq 2000. The TCR beta cDNA libraries were made using 5'RACE template switching, a step that added both a universal primer site and unique molecular identifiers. Synthesis of cDNA was primed from the TCR beta constant segment and was followed by two consecutive PCR amplification steps. Concerning the study's data processing: MIGEC was used to demultiplex reads and group the reads by UMI, and MiTCR was used to assemble and quantify clonotypes. Only TCR cDNA sequences supported by at least two reads were kept to exclude erroneous sequences. The tcR package was used for downstream repertoire analysis, and clonotypes were matched between fractions using CDR3 nucleotide sequence together with V segment. VDJmatch was used to annotate antigen specificity against VDJdb, with one amino acid substitution in CDR3 allowed. Reads reprocessed by TCRdb are summarized as one entry per CDR3 protein sequence, and DNA is absent. The V and J calls and clone size are TCRdb's, not the authors'. The sample table records a few hundred thousand distinct CDR3 sequences. Clones ranked in the top ten supply approximately 4% of the sample.

The TCR was taken from a man younger than 35 in good health. Donor details come from another sample of the same person, matched by shared clones. The sample consisted of blood T cells: a sorted CD56 or NKG2C T cell subset, CD4+ or CD8+ T cells, or bulk PBMC T cells (not recorded which). Rearrangement joined TRBV19 to TRBJ1-3. CDR3 loop: CASSILRSGNTIYF.